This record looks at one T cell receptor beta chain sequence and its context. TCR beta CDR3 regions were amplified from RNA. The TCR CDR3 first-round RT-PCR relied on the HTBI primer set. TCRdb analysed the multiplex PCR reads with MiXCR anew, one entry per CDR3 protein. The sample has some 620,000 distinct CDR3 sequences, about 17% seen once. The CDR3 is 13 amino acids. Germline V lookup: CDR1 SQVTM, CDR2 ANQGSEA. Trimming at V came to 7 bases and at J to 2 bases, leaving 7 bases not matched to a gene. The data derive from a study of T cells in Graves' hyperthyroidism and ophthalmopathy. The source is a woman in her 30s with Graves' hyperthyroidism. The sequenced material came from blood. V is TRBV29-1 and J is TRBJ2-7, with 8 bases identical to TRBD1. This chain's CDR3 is CSAGQGSAYEQYF. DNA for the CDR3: TGCAGCGCCGGACAGGGATCCGCCTACGAGCAGTACTTC.